A single T cell receptor (beta chain) is shown here with its context. Its antigen remains unknown. Germline CDR1 reads KGHSH; CDR2 reads LQKENI. The germline V and J ends were trimmed by 8 bases and 5 bases, with 16 bases remaining between them. CDR3 length: 14 residues. TCRdb keeps only in-frame clones here, not all; method: immunoSEQ multiplex PCR. The repertoire includes roughly 45,000 clones, about 80% of them detected once, and approximately 8% sits in the top ten. This sample is part of a study of OX40 agonist ivuxolimab in advanced cancers. Study-wide results and limits: Partial responders dosed at 0.1-3.0 mg/kg displayed clonal expansion ranking among the lowest. CD4+ and CD8+ blood T cells expanded clonally by week 6 at 0.1 to 3.0 mg/kg.

Samples of blood were obtained at baseline, on cycle 4 day 1, and on cycle 7 day 1. The clonotype originates from an adult with an advanced solid tumor such as melanoma, head and neck, liver or kidney cancer. The material sequenced was CD4+ or CD8+ T cells sorted from blood, taken in a trial of the OX40 agonist ivuxolimab. The chain joins TRBV18 to TRBJ2-1, with D maybe TRBD2 (6 bases). CDR3: CASDAGRKNNEQFF. The CDR3 region has the DNA TGTGCCAGCGACGCGGGGAGAAAAAACAATGAGCAGTTCTTC.